This T cell receptor (beta chain) was captured by sequencing in a study of cytomegalovirus exposure and HLA in healthy donors. Study-wide points: Most TCRs appeared rarely, but some public TCRs recurred in many donors. Among TCR beta chains, those listed as cytomegalovirus-associated numbered some 170.

The CDR3 totals 14 residues. CDR1 is MNHNS, CDR2 SASEGT, per germline. V trimming: 4 bases; J trimming: 7 bases; junction bases outside the gene matches: 4. Use of 60 Vbeta and 13 Jbeta primers characterized the PCR. Sequencing was performed with immunoSEQ multiplex PCR; in TCRdb, only in-frame clones are kept and a portion is missing. The sample records 180,000 or so clones, nearly 80% being singletons. As concerns this clone: Its antigen is currently unknown.

The clonotype comes from a man aged 45-60 years in good health and CMV-seropositive. The J gene is TRBJ1-5, the V gene TRBV6-1, with TRBD1 identical over 10 bases. Sequencing input: PBMCs. Here the CDR3 DNA reads TGTGCCAGCAGTGTCAGGGACAGGGGACAGCCCCAGCATTTT. It translates to CASSVRDRGQPQHF.